The entry that follows covers one TCR beta chain sequence. The data originate from a study of blood T cell repertoires in COVID-19. Study-level background: Acute and convalescent COVID-19 samples came from the United States, Italy and Spain. The cDNA or gDNA used as material had been derived from T cells, B-cell-depleted T cells, or PBMCs.

In the authors' workflow: How many nucleated cells were present was estimated from reference gene primer amplification. Some clones are missing from TCRdb's copy, which holds only in-frame ones; the method was immunoSEQ multiplex PCR. The V and J calls and clone size come from that table; D and trimming were worked out from the DNA. The sample consists of around 270,000 clones, about 83% of them appearing once. CDR3 length: 14 residues. V shed 0 bases, J shed 5 bases, and the junction held 4 bases outside the gene matches. Germline V gives CDR1 SGHRS, CDR2 YFSETQ. V gene TRBV5-1 combines with J gene TRBJ1-2; TRBD1 agrees at 7 bases. Material: peripheral blood. The TCR originated in a woman in her forties who had recovered from COVID-19. DNA of the CDR3: TGCGCCAGCAGCTTGGCGCAGACAGGGTATGGCTACACCTTC. It translates to CASSLAQTGYGYTF.